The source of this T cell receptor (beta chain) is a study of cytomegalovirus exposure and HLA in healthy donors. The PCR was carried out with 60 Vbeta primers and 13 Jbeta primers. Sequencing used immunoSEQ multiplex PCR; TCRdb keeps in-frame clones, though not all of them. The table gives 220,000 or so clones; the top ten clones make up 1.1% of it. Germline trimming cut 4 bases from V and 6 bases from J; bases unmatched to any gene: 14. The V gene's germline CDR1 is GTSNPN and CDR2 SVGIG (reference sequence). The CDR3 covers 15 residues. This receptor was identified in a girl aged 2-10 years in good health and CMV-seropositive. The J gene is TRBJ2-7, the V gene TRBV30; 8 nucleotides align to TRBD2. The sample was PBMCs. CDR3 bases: TGTGCCTGGAACCATATAGCGGGATGGGTCGGCGAGCAGTACTTC. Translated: CAWNHIAGWVGEQYF.